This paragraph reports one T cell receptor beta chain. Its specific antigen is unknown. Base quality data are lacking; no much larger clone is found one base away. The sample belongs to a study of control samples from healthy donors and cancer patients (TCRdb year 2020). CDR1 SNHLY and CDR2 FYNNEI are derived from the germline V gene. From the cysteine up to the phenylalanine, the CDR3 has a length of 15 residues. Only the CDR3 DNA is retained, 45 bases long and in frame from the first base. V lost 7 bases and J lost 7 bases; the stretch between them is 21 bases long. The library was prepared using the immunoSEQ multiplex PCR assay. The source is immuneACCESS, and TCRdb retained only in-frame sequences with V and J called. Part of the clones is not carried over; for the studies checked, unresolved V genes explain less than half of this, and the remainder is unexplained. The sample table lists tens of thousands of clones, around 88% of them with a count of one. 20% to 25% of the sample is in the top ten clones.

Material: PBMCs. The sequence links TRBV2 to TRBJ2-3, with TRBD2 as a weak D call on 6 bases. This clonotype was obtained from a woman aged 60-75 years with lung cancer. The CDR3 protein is CASTHRGSGVNTQYF. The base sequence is TGTGCCAGCACCCACCGGGGCTCGGGGGTAAATACGCAGTATTTT. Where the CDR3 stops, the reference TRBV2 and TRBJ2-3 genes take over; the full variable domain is EPEVTQTPSHQVTQMGQEVILRCVPISNHLYFYWYRQILGQKVEFLVSFYNNEISEKSEIFDDQFSVERPDGSNFTLKIRSTKLEDSAMYFCASTHRGSGVNTQYFGPGTRLTVL.